Shown below are 15 T cell receptor beta chains from a single sample sequenced in a study of blood T cell repertoires in COVID-19. TCRdb's copy holds only in-frame clones and misses some; the assay was immunoSEQ multiplex PCR. The repertoire holds around 94,000 clones, with roughly nine tenths as singletons. The material sequenced was peripheral blood. The receptor set was obtained from a woman in her forties or fifties with COVID-19, enrolled during active disease.

The chain is built from TRBV7-2 and TRBJ2-2; 10 bases agree with TRBD1. Germline loops: CDR1 SGHTA, CDR2 FQGNSA. CDR3 length: 16 residues. The V gene end was trimmed by 5 bases and the J gene end by 3 bases; junction bases not matched to a gene: 6. As DNA, the CDR3 is TGTGCCAGCAGCCCCCGGACAGGGGGTTACACCGGGGAGCTGTTTTTT. Amino acids: CASSPRTGGYTGELFF.

The chain links TRBV27 to TRBJ1-6; D remains ambiguous. V was shortened by 2 bases and J by 4 bases, with 9 bases between the two germline ends. The CDR3 runs to 15 residues. The germline CDR1 and CDR2 sequences are MNHEY and SMNVEV (reference sequence). CDR3 protein: CASSLMADYNSPLHF. The CDR3 nucleotides read TGTGCCAGCAGTTTAATGGCAGATTATAATTCACCCCTCCACTTT.

This rearrangement joins TRBV2 to TRBJ2-2; TRBD2 matches at 13 bases. Trimming removed 7 bases from V and 5 bases from J; junction bases left unmatched: 7. Germline CDR1 is SNHLY and CDR2 is FYNNEI. The CDR3 is 16 residues long. Here the CDR3 DNA reads TGTGCCAGCACGCGACTAGCGGGGGGCCTGACCGGGGAGCTGTTTTTT. Translated: CASTRLAGGLTGELFF.

This rearrangement joins TRBV11-2 to TRBJ1-1; possibly TRBD1 for D (5 bases). CDR1 is SGHAT and CDR2 is FQNNGV in the germline V gene. The CDR3 runs 14 residues. V lost 7 bases, J lost 11 bases, and 23 bases lay in between. The DNA of the CDR3 is TGTGCCAGCACCTCAATCGAAGGGGTTAGGGCGGCTTTCTTT. It is translated as CASTSIEGVRAAFF.

V is TRBV9 and J is TRBJ1-2; tentative D call: TRBD1 (6 bases). This CDR3 has 16 amino acids. Germline V gene sequence: CDR1 SGDLS, CDR2 YYNGEE. Trimming left V 4 bases short and J 5 bases short, with 21 bases between. The CDR3 sequence is CASSPSRWGGFYGYTF. The CDR3, as DNA: TGTGCCAGCAGCCCAAGCAGGTGGGGGGGCTTTTATGGCTACACCTTC.

The chain recombines TRBV6-6 with TRBJ1-2, with unresolved D. The germline V and J ends were trimmed by 6 bases and 8 bases, with 10 bases remaining between them. Germline CDR1 and CDR2: MNHNY and SVGAGI (reference sequence). The CDR3 sequence is 11 residues long. CDR3: CASRFEGGYTF. In DNA form, the CDR3 reads TGTGCCAGCAGATTCGAGGGAGGCTACACCTTC.

The gene calls are TRBV14 and TRBJ2-7, with 8 bases fitting TRBD1. Per the germline V gene, CDR1 is SGHDN and CDR2 is FVKESK. CDR3 length equals 14 residues. The V gene end was trimmed by 6 bases and the J gene end by 2 bases; junction bases not matched to a gene: 6. The CDR3 region is CASRETGVAYEQYF. The DNA for the CDR3 is TGTGCCAGCAGAGAGACAGGGGTGGCCTACGAGCAGTACTTC.

The genes are TRBV5-1 and TRBJ1-1; perhaps TRBD1 as D (5 bases). The CDR3 loop spans 15 amino acids. Germline CDR1 and CDR2: SGHRS and YFSETQ. V shed 4 bases and J shed 4 bases, with 17 bases lying between them. CDR3 nucleotide sequence: TGCGCCAGCAGCGGGGGGTACAGAGGTGGCACTGAAGCTTTCTTT. Translation gives CASSGGYRGGTEAFF.

The gene calls are TRBV7-3 and TRBJ2-7; 9 nucleotides align to TRBD1. The germline gives CDR1 SGHTA, CDR2 FQGTGA. After removal of 1 base from V and 0 bases from J, the junction contained 10 bases not matched to a gene. The CDR3 sequence is 18 residues long. CDR3 in DNA: TGTGCCAGCAGCTTAAGACCTGTCGGACAGGGGATCTCCTACGAGCAGTACTTC. It encodes CASSLRPVGQGISYEQYF.

The genes are TRBV7-5 and TRBJ1-4. TRBV7-5 is marked as a pseudogene. The CDR3 sequence is 13 residues long. CDR3 bases: TGTGTCAGGATTCGTCGGTCTAATGAAAAACTGTTTTTT. Protein product: CVRIRRSNEKLFF.

J is TRBJ2-1 and V is TRBV5-6, with D possibly matching TRBD2 (6 bases). The ends were cut back, 1 base at V and 7 bases at J, with 12 bases in the middle. The CDR3 is 14 amino acids. Looked up from germline, CDR1 is SGHDT and CDR2 is YYEEEE. CDR3 coding DNA: TGTGCCAGCAGCTTGTTTACTAGCTGGAATGAGCAGTTCTTC. The encoded protein is CASSLFTSWNEQFF.

The chain links TRBV18 to TRBJ2-5, with D tentatively TRBD1 (6 bases). This CDR3 has 15 residues. V lost 0 bases, J lost 4 bases, and 12 bases lay in between. Germline CDR1 reads KGHSH; CDR2 reads LQKENI. For the CDR3, the DNA is TGTGCCAGCTCACCACCAACAGGGTGGCGAGAGACCCAGTACTTC. It specifies CASSPPTGWRETQYF.

This clone occurred once. The chain links TRBV30 to TRBJ2-1; 8 nucleotides align to TRBD2. CDR3 length: 12 amino acids. Losses at the gene ends were 5 bases for V and 5 bases for J; bases not matched to a gene: 2. Germline values: CDR1 GTSNPN, CDR2 SVGIG (reference sequence). The CDR3 sequence: CAWSGLDNEQFF. The CDR3 DNA sequence: TGTGCCTGGTCGGGACTAGACAATGAGCAGTTCTTC.

This chain connects TRBV1 to TRBJ2-1; the D segment call TRBD2 is taken from the table without a DNA check. TRBV1 is a pseudogene locus. CDR3 length: 14 residues. This CDR3 reads CTSRQRGGHNEQFF. The CDR3, as DNA: TGCACCAGCAGGCAGCGGGGGGGCCATAATGAGCAGTTCTTC.

The chain recombines TRBV28 with TRBJ1-2; D might be TRBD1 (6 bases). In germline, CDR1 is MDHEN, CDR2 SYDVKM. The CDR3 length is 11 residues. Trimming removed 9 bases at V and 8 bases at J, with 13 bases between. The CDR3 DNA reads as TGTGCCAGTCAGGGGTCGAAAGGCTACACCTTC. Its protein product is CASQGSKGYTF.